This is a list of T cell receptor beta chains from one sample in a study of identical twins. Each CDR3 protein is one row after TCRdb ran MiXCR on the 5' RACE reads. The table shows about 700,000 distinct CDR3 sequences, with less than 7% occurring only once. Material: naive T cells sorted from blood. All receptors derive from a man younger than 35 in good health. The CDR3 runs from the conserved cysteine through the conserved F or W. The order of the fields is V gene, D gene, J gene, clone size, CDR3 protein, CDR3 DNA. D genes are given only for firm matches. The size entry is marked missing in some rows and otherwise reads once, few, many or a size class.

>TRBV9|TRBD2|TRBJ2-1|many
CASSVSTSGANEQFF
TGTGCCAGCAGCGTATCCACTAGCGGGGCCAATGAGCAGTTCTTC
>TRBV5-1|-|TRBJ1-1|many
CASSFPQGNTEAFF
TGCGCCAGCAGCTTTCCGCAGGGGAACACTGAAGCTTTCTTT
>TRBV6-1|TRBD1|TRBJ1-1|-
CASTRTGGGTEAFF
TGTGCCAGCACCCGGACAGGGGGCGGAACTGAAGCTTTCTTT
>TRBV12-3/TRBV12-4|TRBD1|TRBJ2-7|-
CASSSGTGLSEQYF
TGTGCCAGCAGTTCCGGGACAGGGCTGTCCGAGCAGTACTTC
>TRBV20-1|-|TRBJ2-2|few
CSARDHRGGELFF
TGCAGTGCCCGGGACCACCGCGGCGGGGAGCTGTTTTTT
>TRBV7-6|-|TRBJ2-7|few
CASSPHQGYEQYF
TGTGCCAGCAGTCCGCACCAGGGCTACGAGCAGTACTTC
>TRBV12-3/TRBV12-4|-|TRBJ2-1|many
CASGGPVSSYNEQFF
TGTGCCAGCGGGGGACCGGTCAGCTCCTACAATGAGCAGTTCTTC
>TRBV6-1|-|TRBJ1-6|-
CASSPTGTAIHSPLHF
TGTGCCAGCAGTCCAACAGGGACTGCGATCCATTCACCCCTCCACTTT
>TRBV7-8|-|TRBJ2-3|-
CASSPQMTDTQYF
TGTGCCAGCAGCCCCCAAATGACAGATACGCAGTATTTT
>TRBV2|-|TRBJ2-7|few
CASSGGNSYEQYF
TGTGCCAGCAGCGGAGGGAACTCCTACGAGCAGTACTTC
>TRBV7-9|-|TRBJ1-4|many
CASSEGANEKLFF
TGTGCCAGCAGCGAGGGAGCTAATGAAAAACTGTTTTTT
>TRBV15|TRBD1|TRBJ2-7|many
CATSKDRGPYEQYF
TGTGCCACCAGCAAGGACAGGGGTCCCTACGAGCAGTACTTC
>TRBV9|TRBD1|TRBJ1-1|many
CASSNRGLLNTEAFF
TGTGCCAGCAGCAACAGGGGCCTTTTGAACACTGAAGCTTTCTTT
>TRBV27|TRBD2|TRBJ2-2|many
CASSESGSSTGELFF
TGTGCCAGCAGTGAGAGCGGGAGTAGTACCGGGGAGCTGTTTTTT
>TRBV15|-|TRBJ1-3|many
CATSSGNRASGNTIYF
TGTGCCACCAGCAGTGGTAACAGGGCTTCTGGAAACACCATATATTTT
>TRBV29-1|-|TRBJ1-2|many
CSVEWTVANYGYTF
TGCAGCGTTGAATGGACAGTAGCTAACTATGGCTACACCTTC